This T cell receptor beta chain was retrieved from a study of CD8 T cells in ankylosing spondylitis. This clonotype has just one count. As yet, its antigen is unknown. TCRdb fed the 5' RACE reads into MiXCR, producing one record per CDR3 protein. Of a few hundred thousand distinct CDR3 sequences detected, roughly 13% appear once; the ten largest clones hold 6.8%. Study-wide findings and caveats: What seemed typical of ankylosing spondylitis blood was a TCR beta motif built from about eight highly homologous variants.

Trimming took off 7 bases at V and 2 bases at J, with 5 bases between the two ends. From germline, CDR1 is SGHRS and CDR2 YFSETQ. This CDR3 region has 11 residues. Sequences were obtained from blood, either unsorted or a sorted T cell fraction (not recorded which). The sequence was collected from a male donor with ankylosing spondylitis. The chain carries TRBV5-1 and TRBJ2-3; D not resolved. CDR3 amino acids: CASADTDTQYF. The CDR3 DNA sequence: TGCGCCAGCGCCGACACAGATACGCAGTATTTT.